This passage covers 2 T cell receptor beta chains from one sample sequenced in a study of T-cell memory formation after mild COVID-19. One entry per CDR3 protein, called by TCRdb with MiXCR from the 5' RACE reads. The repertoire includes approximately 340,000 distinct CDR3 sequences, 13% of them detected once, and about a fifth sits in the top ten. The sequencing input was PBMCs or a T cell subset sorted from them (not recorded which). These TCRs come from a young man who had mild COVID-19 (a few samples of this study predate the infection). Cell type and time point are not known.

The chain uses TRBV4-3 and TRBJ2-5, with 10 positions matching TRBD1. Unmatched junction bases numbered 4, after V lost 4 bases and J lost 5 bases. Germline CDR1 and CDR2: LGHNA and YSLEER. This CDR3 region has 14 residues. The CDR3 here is CASSPGQGEETQYF. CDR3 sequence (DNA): TGCGCCAGCAGCCCCGGACAGGGGGAGGAGACCCAGTACTTC.

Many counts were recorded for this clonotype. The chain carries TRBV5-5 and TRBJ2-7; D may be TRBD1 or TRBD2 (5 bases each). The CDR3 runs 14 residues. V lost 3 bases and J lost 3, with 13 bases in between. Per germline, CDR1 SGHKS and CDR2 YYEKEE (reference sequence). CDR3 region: CASSSGRIGYEQYF. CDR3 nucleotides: TGTGCCAGCAGCTCGGGACGGATCGGCTACGAGCAGTACTTC.